The clone carrying this TCR beta chain appeared many times. Its cognate antigen is unknown. Described time point: sample taken at primary tumor resection. Without sorting, whole RNA was sequenced from tumor, nontumor lung or frozen PBMC. The presence of a unique molecular identifier marked each TCR cDNA molecule. TCRdb passed the 5' RACE reads through MiXCR, listing each CDR3 protein once. The repertoire holds 3,500 to 4,500 distinct CDR3 sequences, with about 6% as singletons. Germline trimming cut 5 bases from V and 3 bases from J; bases unmatched to any gene: 12. CDR3 size: 16 residues. Germline V gives CDR1 SGHVS, CDR2 FQNEAQ. The data are from a study of spatial heterogeneity in lung cancer. Notes on the study in general: Tumors with more nonsynonymous mutations had more expanded intratumoral alpha and beta TCRs.

The origin of this receptor is a male donor with early-stage non-small cell lung cancer. The specimen comprised lung tumor tissue, sampled at surgery. The chain joins TRBV7-8 to TRBJ2-7, with 8 bases lining up with TRBD1. DNA of the CDR3: TGTGCCAGCAGCGGGACCGGGACAGGAGGGTACTACGAGCAGTACTTC. Residues: CASSGTGTGGYYEQYF.